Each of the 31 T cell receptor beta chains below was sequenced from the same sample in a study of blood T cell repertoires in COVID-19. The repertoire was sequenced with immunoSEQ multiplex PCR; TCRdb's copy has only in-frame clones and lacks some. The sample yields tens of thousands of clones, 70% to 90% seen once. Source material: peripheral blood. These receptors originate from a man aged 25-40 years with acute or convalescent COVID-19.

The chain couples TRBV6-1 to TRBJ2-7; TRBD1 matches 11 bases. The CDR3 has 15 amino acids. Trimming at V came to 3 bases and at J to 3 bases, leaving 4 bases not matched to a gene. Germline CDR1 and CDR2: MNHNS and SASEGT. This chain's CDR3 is CASSDWDRGFYEQYF. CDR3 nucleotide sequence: TGTGCCAGCAGTGATTGGGACAGGGGGTTCTACGAGCAGTACTTC.

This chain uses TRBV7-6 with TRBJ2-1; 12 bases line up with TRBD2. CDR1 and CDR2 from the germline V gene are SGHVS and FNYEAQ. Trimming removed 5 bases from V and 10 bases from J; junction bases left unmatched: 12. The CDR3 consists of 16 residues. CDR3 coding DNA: TGTGCCAGCAGCCCCCAGACTAGCGGGAGATCATGGGAGCAGTTCTTC. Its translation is CASSPQTSGRSWEQFF.

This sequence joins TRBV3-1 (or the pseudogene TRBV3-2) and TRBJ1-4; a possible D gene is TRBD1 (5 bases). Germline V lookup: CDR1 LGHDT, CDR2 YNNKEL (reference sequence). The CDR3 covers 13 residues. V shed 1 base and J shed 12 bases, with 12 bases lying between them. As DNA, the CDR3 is TGTGCCAGCAGCCAAGGTCCCAGACAGCAACTGTTTTTT. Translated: CASSQGPRQQLFF.

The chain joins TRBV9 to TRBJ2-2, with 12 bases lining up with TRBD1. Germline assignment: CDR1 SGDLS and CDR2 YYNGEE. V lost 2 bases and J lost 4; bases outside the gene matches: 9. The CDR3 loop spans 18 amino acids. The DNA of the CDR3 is TGTGCCAGCAGCGTGGGACAGGGGGCCCAAGAGGTCACCGGGGAGCTGTTTTTT. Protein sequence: CASSVGQGAQEVTGELFF.

The CDR3 region is CASIPGQASNQPQHF. In DNA, the CDR3 is TGTGCCAGCATACCCGGACAGGCGAGCAATCAGCCCCAGCATTTT. The gene calls are TRBV6-6 and TRBJ1-5; TRBD1 matches 7 bases. The V and J ends lost 7 bases and 1 base, in that order; junction bases with no gene match: 7. Germline CDR1 reads MNHNY; CDR2 reads SVGAGI (reference sequence). This CDR3 comprises 15 residues.

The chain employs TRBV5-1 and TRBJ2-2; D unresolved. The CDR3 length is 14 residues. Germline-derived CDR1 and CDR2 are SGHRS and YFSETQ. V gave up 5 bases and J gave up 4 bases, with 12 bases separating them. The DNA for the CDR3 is TGCGCCAGCAGTGAGTTAAGGAGCACCGGGGAGCTGTTTTTT. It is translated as CASSELRSTGELFF.

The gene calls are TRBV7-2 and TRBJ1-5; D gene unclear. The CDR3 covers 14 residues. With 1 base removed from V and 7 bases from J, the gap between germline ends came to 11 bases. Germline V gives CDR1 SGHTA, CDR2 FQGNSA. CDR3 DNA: TGTGCCAGCAGCTTAGACAGCCGGCGCCAGCCCCAGCATTTT. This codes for CASSLDSRRQPQHF.

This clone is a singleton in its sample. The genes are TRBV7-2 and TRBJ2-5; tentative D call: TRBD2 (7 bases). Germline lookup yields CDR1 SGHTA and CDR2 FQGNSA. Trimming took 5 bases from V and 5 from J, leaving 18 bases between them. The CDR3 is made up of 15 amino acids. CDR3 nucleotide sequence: TGTGCCAGCAGCCAAGGGGGGGGACCTGAGGAGACCCAGTACTTC. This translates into CASSQGGGPEETQYF.

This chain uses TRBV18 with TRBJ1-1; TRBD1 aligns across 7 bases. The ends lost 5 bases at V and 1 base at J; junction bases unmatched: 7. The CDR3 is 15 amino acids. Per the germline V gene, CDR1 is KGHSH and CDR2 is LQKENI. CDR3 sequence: CASSFDRVPNTEAFF. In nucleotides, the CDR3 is TGTGCCAGCTCATTTGACAGGGTGCCGAACACTGAAGCTTTCTTT.

The CDR3 coding sequence is TGTGCCAGCAGCCCCCGAGGGACAGGGTTGGATGGCTACACCTTC. It specifies CASSPRGTGLDGYTF. The V call is TRBV7-9, the J call TRBJ1-2; TRBD1 matches at 9 bases. Trimming at V came to 5 bases and at J to 6 bases, leaving 10 bases not matched to a gene. Germline assignment: CDR1 SEHNR and CDR2 FQNEAQ (reference sequence). The CDR3 consists of 15 residues.

CDR3: CASSFGQGLNSPLHF. The CDR3 bases are TGTGCCAGCAGCTTCGGGCAGGGCCTTAATTCACCCCTCCACTTT. This sequence joins TRBV7-6 and TRBJ1-6; perhaps TRBD1 as D (5 bases). Germline-derived CDR1 and CDR2 are SGHVS and FNYEAQ. Deletions cut 3 bases from V and 6 bases from J, with 12 bases between. The CDR3 is made up of 15 amino acids. The full variable domain, with the rest looked up from reference TRBV7-6 and TRBJ1-6, is GAGVSQSPRYKVTKRGQDVALRCDPISGHVSLYWYRQALGQGPEFLTYFNYEAQQDKSGLPNDRFSAERPEGSISTLTIQRTEQRDSAMYRCASSFGQGLNSPLHFGNGTRLTVT.

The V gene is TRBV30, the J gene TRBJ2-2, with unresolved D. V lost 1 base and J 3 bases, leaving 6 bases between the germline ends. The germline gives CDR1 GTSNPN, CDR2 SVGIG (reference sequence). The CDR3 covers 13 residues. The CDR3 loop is CAWSARYTGELFF. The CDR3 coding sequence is TGTGCCTGGAGTGCTCGGTACACCGGGGAGCTGTTTTTT.

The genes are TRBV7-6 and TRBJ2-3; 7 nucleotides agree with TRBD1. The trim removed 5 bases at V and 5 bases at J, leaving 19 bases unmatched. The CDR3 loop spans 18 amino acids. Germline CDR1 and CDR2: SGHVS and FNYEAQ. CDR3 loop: CASSVQPPTGSVLDTQYF. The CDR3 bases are TGTGCCAGCAGCGTCCAACCTCCGACAGGGTCCGTATTAGATACGCAGTATTTT.

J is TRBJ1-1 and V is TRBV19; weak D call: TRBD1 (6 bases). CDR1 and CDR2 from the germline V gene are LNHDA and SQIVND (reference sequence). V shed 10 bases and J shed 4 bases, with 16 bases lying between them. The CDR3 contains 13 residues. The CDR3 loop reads CATRTEKATEAFF. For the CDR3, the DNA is TGTGCCACCAGGACAGAGAAAGCCACTGAAGCTTTCTTT.

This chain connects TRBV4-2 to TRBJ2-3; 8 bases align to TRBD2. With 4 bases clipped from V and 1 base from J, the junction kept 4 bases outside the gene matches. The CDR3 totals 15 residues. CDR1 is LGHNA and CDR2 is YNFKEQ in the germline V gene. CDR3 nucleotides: TGTGCCAGCAGCCGTCCCGGGGGGGGCACAGATACGCAGTATTTT. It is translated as CASSRPGGGTDTQYF.

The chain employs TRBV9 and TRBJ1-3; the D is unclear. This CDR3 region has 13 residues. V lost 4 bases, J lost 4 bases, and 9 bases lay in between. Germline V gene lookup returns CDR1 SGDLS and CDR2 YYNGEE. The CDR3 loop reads CASSSGPGNTIYF. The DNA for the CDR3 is TGTGCCAGCAGCAGTGGGCCCGGAAACACCATATATTTT.

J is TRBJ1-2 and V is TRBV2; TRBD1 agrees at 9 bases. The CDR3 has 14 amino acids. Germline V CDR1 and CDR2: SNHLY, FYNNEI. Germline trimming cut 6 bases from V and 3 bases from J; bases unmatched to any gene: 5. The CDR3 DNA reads TGTGCCAGCAGGGTTGACAGGGGGGACTATGGCTACACCTTC. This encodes CASRVDRGDYGYTF.

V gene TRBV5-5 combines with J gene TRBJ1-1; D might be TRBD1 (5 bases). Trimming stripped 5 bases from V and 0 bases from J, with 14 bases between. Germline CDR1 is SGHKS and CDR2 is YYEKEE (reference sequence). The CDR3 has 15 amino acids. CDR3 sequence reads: CASSTLTGLNTEAFF. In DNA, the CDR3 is TGTGCCAGCAGTACCCTAACAGGATTGAACACTGAAGCTTTCTTT.

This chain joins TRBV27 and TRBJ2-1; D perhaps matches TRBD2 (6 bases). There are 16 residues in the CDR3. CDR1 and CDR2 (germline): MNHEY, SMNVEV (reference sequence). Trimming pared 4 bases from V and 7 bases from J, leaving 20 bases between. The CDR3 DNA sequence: TGTGCCAGCAGTTCCCACGCGACTAGTCAGAGAAATGAGCAGTTCTTC. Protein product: CASSSHATSQRNEQFF.

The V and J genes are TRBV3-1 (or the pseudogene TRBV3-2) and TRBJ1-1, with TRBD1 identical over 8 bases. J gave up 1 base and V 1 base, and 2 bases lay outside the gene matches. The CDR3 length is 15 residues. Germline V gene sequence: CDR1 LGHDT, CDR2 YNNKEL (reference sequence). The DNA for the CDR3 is TGTGCCAGCAGCCAAGCAGGGGGCGGGAACACTGAAGCTTTCTTT. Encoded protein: CASSQAGGGNTEAFF.

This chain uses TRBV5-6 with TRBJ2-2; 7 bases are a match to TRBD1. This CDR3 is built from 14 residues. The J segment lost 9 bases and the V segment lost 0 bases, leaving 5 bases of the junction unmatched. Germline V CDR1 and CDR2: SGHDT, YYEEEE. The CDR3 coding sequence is TGTGCCAGCAGCTTGGCCGTAGGGGGCCGGGAGCTGTTTTTT. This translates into CASSLAVGGRELFF.

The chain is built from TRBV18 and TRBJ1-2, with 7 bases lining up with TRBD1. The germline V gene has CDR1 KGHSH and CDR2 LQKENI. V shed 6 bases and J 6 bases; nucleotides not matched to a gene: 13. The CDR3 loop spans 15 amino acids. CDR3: CASSRDRERSNGYTF. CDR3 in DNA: TGTGCCAGCTCCCGCGACAGGGAAAGGTCGAATGGCTACACCTTC.

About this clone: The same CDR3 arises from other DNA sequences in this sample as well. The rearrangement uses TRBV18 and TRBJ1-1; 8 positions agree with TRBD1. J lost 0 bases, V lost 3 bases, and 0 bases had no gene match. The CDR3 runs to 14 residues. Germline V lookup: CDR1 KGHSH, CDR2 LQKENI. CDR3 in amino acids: CASSPGQVNTEAFF. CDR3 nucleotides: TGTGCCAGCTCACCGGGACAGGTGAACACTGAAGCTTTCTTT.

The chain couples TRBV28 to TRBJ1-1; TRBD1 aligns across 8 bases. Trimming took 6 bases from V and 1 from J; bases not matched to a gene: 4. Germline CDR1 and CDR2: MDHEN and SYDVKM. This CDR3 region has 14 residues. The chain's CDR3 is CASRTDRENTEAFF. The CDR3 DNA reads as TGTGCCAGCAGAACGGACAGGGAGAACACTGAAGCTTTCTTT.

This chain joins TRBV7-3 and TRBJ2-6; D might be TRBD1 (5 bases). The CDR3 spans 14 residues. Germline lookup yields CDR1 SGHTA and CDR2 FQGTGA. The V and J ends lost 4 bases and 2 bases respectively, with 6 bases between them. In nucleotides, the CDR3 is TGTGCCAGCAGCTCGACAGCTGGGGCCAACGTCCTGACTTTC. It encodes CASSSTAGANVLTF.

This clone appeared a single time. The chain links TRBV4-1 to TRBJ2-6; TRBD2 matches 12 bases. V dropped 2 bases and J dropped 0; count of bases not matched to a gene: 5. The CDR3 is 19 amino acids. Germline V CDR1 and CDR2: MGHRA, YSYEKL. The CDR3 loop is CASSQSGLAGISGANVLTF. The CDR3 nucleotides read TGCGCCAGCAGCCAATCAGGACTAGCGGGGATCTCTGGGGCCAACGTCCTGACTTTC.

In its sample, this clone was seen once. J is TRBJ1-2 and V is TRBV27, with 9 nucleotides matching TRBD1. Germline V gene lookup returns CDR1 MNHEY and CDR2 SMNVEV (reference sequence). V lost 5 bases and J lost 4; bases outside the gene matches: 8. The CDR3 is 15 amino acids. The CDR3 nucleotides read TGTGCCAGCAGTCAGGGACAGGGCCAGACCTATGGCTACACCTTC. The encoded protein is CASSQGQGQTYGYTF.

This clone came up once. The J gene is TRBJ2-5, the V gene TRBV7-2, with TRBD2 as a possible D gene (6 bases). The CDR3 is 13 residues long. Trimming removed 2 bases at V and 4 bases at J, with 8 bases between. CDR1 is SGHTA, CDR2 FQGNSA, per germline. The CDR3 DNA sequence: TGTGCCAGCAGCTTAACCGGGGGAGAGACCCAGTACTTC. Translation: CASSLTGGETQYF.

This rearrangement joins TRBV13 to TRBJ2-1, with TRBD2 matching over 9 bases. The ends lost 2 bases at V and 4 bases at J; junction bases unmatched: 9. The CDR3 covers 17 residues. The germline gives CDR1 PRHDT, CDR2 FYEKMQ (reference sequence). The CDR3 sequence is CASSLSPSGLAYNEQFF. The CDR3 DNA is TGTGCCAGCAGCTTATCCCCTTCGGGACTAGCTTACAATGAGCAGTTCTTC.

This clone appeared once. For the CDR3, the DNA is TGTGCCAGCAGCCAGAGTGACACTGAAGCTTTCTTT. This codes for CASSQSDTEAFF. V gene TRBV14 combines with J gene TRBJ1-1; D remains ambiguous. V gave up 3 bases and J gave up 3 bases, with 5 bases separating them. This CDR3 spans 12 amino acids. In germline, CDR1 is SGHDN, CDR2 FVKESK.

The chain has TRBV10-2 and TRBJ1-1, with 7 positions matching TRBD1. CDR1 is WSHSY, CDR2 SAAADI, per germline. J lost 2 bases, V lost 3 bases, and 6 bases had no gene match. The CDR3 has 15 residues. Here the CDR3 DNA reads TGCGCCAGCAGTGACGGGACAGCTTTTAACACTGAAGCTTTCTTT. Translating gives CASSDGTAFNTEAFF.